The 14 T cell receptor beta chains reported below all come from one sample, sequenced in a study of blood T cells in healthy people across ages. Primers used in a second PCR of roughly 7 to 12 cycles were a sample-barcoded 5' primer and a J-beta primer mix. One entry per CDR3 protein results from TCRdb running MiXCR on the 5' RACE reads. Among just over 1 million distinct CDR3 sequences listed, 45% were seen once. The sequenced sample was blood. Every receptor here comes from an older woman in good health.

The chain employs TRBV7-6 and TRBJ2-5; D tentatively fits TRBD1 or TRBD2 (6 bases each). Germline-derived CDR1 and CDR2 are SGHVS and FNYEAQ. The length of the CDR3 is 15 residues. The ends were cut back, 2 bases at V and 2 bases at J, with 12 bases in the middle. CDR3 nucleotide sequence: TGTGCCAGCAGCTTACGACAAGGGGGGCAAGAGACCCAGTACTTC. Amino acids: CASSLRQGGQETQYF.

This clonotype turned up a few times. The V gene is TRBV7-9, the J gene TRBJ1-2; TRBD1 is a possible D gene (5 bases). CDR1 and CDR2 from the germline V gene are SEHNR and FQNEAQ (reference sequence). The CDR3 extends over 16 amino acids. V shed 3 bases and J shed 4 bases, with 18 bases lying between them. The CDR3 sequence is CASSLSRDLLTYGYTF. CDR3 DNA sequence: TGTGCCAGCAGCTTGTCCCGGGACTTACTTACCTATGGCTACACCTTC.

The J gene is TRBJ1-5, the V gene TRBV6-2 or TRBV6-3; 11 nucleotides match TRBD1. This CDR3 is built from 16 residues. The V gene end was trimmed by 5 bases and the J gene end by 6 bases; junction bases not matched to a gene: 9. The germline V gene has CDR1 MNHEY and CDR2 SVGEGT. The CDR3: CASSKWTGGVVQPQHF. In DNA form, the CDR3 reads TGTGCCAGCAGTAAATGGACAGGGGGCGTTGTTCAGCCCCAGCATTTT.

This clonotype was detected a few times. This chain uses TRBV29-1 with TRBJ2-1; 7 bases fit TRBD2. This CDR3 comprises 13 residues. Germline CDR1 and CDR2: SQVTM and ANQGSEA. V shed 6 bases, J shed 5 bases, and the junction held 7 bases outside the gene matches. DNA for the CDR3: TGCAGCGTCAGGCGGGGGACGGACAATGAGCAGTTCTTC. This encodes CSVRRGTDNEQFF.

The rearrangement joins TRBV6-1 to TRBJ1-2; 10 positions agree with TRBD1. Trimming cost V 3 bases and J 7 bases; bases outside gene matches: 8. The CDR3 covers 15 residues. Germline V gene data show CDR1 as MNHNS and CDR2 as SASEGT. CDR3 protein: CASSDRTGGFSGYTF. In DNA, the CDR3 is TGTGCCAGCAGTGATCGGACAGGGGGGTTCTCTGGCTACACCTTC.

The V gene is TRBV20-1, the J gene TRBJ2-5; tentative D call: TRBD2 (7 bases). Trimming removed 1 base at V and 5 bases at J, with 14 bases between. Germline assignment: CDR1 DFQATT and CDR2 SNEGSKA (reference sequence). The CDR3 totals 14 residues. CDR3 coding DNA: TGCAGTGCTAGAGGGGGGGGCACCCTCGAGACCCAGTACTTC. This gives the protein CSARGGGTLETQYF.

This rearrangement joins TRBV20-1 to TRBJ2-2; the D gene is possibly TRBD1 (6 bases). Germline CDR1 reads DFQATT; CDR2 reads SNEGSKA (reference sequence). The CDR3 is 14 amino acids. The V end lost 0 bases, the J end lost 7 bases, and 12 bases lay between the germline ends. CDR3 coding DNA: TGCAGTGCTAGAGATGGCAGGGGCTTCGGGGAGCTGTTTTTT. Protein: CSARDGRGFGELFF.

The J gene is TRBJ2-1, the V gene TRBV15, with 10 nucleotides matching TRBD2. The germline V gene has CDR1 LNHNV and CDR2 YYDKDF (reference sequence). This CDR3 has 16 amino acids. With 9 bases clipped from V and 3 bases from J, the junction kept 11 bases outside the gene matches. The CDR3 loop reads CATTPLAGDNYNEQFF. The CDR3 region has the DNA TGTGCCACTACCCCCCTAGCGGGGGATAACTACAATGAGCAGTTCTTC.

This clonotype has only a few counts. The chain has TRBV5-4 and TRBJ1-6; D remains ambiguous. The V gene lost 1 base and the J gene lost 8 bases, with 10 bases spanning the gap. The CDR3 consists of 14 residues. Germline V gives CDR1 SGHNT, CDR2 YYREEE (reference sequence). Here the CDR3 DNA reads TGTGCCAGCAGCTTGCGAGCAGGTGATTCACCCCTCCACTTT. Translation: CASSLRAGDSPLHF.

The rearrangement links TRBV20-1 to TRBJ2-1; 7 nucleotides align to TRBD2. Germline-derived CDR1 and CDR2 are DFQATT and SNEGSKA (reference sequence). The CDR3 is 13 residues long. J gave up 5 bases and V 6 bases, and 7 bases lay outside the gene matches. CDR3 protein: CSARTRGNNEQFF. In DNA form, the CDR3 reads TGCAGTGCGCGGACTAGAGGCAACAATGAGCAGTTCTTC.

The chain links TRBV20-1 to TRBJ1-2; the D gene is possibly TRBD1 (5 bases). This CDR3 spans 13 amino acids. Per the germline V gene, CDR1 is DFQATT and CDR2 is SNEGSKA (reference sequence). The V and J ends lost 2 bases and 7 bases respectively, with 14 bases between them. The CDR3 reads CSARKDQGGGYTF. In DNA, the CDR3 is TGCAGTGCTAGAAAGGACCAGGGCGGTGGCTACACCTTC.

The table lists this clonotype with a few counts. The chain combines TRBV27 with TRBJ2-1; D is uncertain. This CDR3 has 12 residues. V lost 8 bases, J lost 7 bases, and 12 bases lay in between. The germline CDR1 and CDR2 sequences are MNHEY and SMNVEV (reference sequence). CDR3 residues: CASQESRNEQFF. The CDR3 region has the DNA TGTGCCAGCCAAGAAAGTAGGAATGAGCAGTTCTTC.

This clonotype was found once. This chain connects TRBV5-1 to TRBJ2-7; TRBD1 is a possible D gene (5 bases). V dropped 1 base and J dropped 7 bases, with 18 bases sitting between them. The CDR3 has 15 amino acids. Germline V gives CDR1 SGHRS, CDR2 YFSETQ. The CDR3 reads CASSLQGPLAAEQYF. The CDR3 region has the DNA TGCGCCAGCAGCTTGCAGGGCCCCTTGGCAGCGGAGCAGTACTTC.

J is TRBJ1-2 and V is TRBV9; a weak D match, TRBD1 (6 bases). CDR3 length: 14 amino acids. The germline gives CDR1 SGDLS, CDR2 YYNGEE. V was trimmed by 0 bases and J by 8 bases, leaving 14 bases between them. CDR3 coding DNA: TGTGCCAGCAGCGTAGGTGGCGGGGGGCGAGGCTACACCTTC. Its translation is CASSVGGGGRGYTF.